This record covers a single T cell receptor beta chain. This table comes from immunoSEQ multiplex PCR, and its TCRdb copy is limited to in-frame clones, with some not included. The profile shows about 150,000 clones, roughly 93% of them singletons. This entry is derived from a study of control samples from healthy donors and cancer patients. The CDR3 runs 15 residues. V dropped 6 bases and J dropped 0 bases, with 13 bases sitting between them. CDR1 and CDR2 from the germline V gene are MNHEY and SVGAGI. This TCR was sampled from a man between 18 and 35 years old in good health. The sample comprised blood. V usage is TRBV6-5 and J usage is TRBJ2-3; tentatively, D is TRBD1 (5 bases). CDR3 sequence (DNA): TGTGCCAGCAGGGGGAACAGGCCGAGCACAGATACGCAGTATTTT. Translating gives CASRGNRPSTDTQYF.